The 8 T cell receptor beta chains below come from one sample, sequenced in a study of molecular identifiers for immune sequencing clone quantification. TCRdb re-analysed the PCR reads in MiXCR, keeping a single row per CDR3 protein. The sample lists about 640,000 distinct CDR3 sequences, around 20% seen once, with roughly 0.83% in the top ten. Sequencing was carried out using naive CD8+ T cells from blood, with Jurkat cell RNA spiked in. The subset is: FACS-sorted CD8+CD4-CCR7+CD45RA+ naive T cells. These receptors all stem from a human donor in good health. Some libraries in this study had Jurkat cell RNA spiked in.

Turning to this clonotype: Being one base from a much bigger clone, this may be a read error. This sequence joins TRBV19 and TRBJ2-7; TRBD2 aligns across 7 bases. In germline, CDR1 is LNHDA, CDR2 SQIVND (reference sequence). This CDR3 is built from 16 residues. DNA of the CDR3: TGTGCCTGTAGTATGGTTCGTGTGCAAGCGGGGTCCGAGCAGTACTTC. Amino acids: CACSMVRVQAGSEQYF. The full variable domain, its missing parts supplied by reference TRBV19 and TRBJ2-7, is DGGITQSPKYLFRKEGQNVTLSCEQNLNHDAMYWYRQDPGQGLRLIYYSQIVNDFQKGDIAEGYSVSREKKESFPLTVTSAQKNPTAFYLCACSMVRVQAGSEQYFGPGTRLTVT.

The table lists this clonotype with a few counts. The gene calls are TRBV4-1 and TRBJ1-1; D unresolved. CDR1 is MGHRA and CDR2 is YSYEKL in the germline V gene. With 0 bases removed from V and 2 bases from J, the gap between germline ends came to 7 bases. This CDR3 contains 14 residues. CDR3 in amino acids: CASSQDNSNTEAFF. CDR3 bases: TGCGCCAGCAGCCAAGATAACAGCAACACTGAAGCTTTCTTT.

On this clonotype itself: One base away lies a much larger clone, so this may be a sequencing read error. This chain links TRBV21-1 with TRBJ2-5; TRBD2, the table's D call, was not compared with the DNA. TRBV21-1 constitutes a pseudogene. The CDR3 covers 16 residues. CDR3: CTSINPLAGYQETQYF. DNA of the CDR3: TGTACCAGCATCAACCCGCTAGCGGGGTACCAAGAGACCCAGTACTTC.

CDR3 amino acids: CASSLVEGPLRETQYF. As DNA, the CDR3 is TGTGCCAGCAGCTTAGTGGAGGGGCCGCTTAGGGAGACCCAGTACTTC. The chain joins TRBV7-9 to TRBJ2-5; a weak D match, TRBD2 (6 bases). Germline CDR1 reads SEHNR; CDR2 reads FQNEAQ (reference sequence). CDR3 size: 16 residues. V dropped 1 base and J dropped 5 bases, with 17 bases sitting between them.

This clonotype came up a few times. CDR3 nucleotide sequence: TGTGCCAGCAGCCAAATCCCGTATAACTATGGCTACACCTTC. Its translation is CASSQIPYNYGYTF. The rearrangement joins TRBV12-3 or TRBV12-4 to TRBJ1-2; D not resolved. This CDR3 contains 14 residues. Trimming cost V 6 bases and J 1 base, with 12 bases left between them.

The gene calls are TRBV6-2 or TRBV6-3 and TRBJ2-7; a weak D match, TRBD1 (6 bases). Germline V gene sequence: CDR1 MNHEY, CDR2 SVGEGT. This CDR3 spans 16 amino acids. Trimming removed 0 bases from V and 2 bases from J, with 14 bases in between. CDR3 amino acids: CASSYSGDRWAYEQYF. CDR3 DNA sequence: TGTGCCAGCAGTTACTCCGGAGACAGGTGGGCCTACGAGCAGTACTTC.

This clonotype was recorded at least ten times. The CDR3 is CASSSSGYGTRSTDTQYF. The CDR3 coding sequence is TGCGCCAGCAGCTCGAGCGGCTACGGGACCAGAAGCACAGATACGCAGTATTTT. The rearrangement links TRBV5-1 to TRBJ2-3; D could derive from TRBD1 or TRBD2 (5 bases each). Germline CDR1 is SGHRS and CDR2 is YFSETQ. The CDR3 runs 18 residues. The V and J ends lost 3 bases and 0 bases respectively, with 20 bases between them.

Ten or more counts support this clonotype. V is TRBV10-2 and J is TRBJ2-4; no firm D call. The CDR3 covers 11 residues. The V gene lost 4 bases and the J gene lost 10 bases, with 8 bases spanning the gap. Germline lookup yields CDR1 WSHSY and CDR2 SAAADI. This CDR3 is CASSGADIQYF. CDR3 bases: TGCGCCAGCAGTGGGGCTGATATTCAGTACTTC.